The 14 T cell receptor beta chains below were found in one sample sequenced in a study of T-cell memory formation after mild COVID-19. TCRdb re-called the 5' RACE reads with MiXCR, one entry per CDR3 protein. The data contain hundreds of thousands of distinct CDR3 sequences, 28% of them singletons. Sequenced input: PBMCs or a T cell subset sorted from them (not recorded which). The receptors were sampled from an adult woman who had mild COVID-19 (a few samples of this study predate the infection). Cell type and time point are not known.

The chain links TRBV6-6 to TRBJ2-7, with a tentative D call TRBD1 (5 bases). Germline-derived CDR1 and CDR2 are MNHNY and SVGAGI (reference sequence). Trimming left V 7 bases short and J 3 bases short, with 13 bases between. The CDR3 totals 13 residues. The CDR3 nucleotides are TGTGCCAGCAAGAGTTTTACAGGCTACGAGCAGTACTTC. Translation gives CASKSFTGYEQYF.

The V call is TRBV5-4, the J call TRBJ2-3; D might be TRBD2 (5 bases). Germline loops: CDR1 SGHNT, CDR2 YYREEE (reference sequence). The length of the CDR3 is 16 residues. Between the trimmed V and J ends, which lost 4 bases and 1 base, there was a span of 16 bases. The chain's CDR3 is CASSLEAGRGTDTQYF. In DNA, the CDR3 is TGTGCCAGCAGCCTGGAGGCCGGAAGGGGCACAGATACGCAGTATTTT.

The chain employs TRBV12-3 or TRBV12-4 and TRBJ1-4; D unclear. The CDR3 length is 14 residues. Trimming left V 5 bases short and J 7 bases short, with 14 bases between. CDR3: CASSLRQVGEKLFF. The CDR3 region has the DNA TGTGCCAGCAGTCTCCGCCAGGTTGGTGAAAAACTGTTTTTT.

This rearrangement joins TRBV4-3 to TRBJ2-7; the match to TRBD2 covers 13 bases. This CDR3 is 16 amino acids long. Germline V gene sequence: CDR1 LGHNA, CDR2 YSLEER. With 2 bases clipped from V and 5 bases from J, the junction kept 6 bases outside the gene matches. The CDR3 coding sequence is TGCGCCAGCAGCCAATCCCGGACTAGCGGGAGCCACGAGCAGTACTTC. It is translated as CASSQSRTSGSHEQYF.

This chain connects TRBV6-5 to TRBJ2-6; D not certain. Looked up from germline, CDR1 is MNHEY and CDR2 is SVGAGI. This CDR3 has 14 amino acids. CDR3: CATLESSGANVLTF. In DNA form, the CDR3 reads TGTGCGACCTTGGAAAGCTCTGGGGCCAACGTCCTGACTTTC.

The CDR3 bases are TGTGCCAGCATTCTGGGCCAAGGGAGCTCCTACAATGAGCAGTTCTTC. This sequence encodes CASILGQGSSYNEQFF. The genes are TRBV7-9 and TRBJ2-1, with a possible D match to TRBD2 (5 bases). The CDR3 is made up of 16 amino acids. Trimming pared 7 bases from V and 0 bases from J, leaving 16 bases between. Germline values: CDR1 SEHNR, CDR2 FQNEAQ (reference sequence).

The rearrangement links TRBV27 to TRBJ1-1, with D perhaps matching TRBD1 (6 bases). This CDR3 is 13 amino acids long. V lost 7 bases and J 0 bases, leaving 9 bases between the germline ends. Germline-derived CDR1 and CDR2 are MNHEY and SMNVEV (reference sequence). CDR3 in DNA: TGTGCCAGCAACAGGGCCATGAACACTGAAGCTTTCTTT. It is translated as CASNRAMNTEAFF.

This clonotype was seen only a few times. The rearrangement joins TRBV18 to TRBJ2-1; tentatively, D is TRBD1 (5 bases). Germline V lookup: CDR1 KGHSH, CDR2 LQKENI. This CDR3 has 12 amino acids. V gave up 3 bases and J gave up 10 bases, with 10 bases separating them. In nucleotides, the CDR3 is TGTGCCAGCTCACCGTCGGACATCGAGCAGTTCTTC. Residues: CASSPSDIEQFF.

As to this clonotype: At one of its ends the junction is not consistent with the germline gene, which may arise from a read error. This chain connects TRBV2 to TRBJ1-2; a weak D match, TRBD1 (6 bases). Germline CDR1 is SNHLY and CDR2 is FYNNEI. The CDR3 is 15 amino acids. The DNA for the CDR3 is TGTGCCGGCAGTACCCGCATACAGGGACGTCGCGGCTACACCTTC. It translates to CAGSTRIQGRRGYTF.

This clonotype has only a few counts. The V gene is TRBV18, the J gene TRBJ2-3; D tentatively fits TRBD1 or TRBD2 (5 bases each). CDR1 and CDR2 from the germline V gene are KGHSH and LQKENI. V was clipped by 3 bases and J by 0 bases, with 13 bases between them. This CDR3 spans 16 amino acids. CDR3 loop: CASSPTADSSTDTQYF. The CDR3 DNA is TGTGCCAGCTCACCGACAGCGGACTCTAGCACAGATACGCAGTATTTT. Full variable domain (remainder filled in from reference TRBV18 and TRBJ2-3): NAGVMQNPRHLVRRRGQEARLRCSPMKGHSHVYWYRQLPEEGLKFMVYLQKENIIDESGMPKERFSAEFPKEGPSILRIQQVVRGDSAAYFCASSPTADSSTDTQYFGPGTRLTVL.

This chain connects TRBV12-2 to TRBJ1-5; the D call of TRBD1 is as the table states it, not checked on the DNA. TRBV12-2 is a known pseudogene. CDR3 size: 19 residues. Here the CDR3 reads CASRLVSPGQGESNQPQHF. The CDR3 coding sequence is TGTGCAAGTCGCTTAGTCAGTCCGGGACAGGGGGAAAGCAATCAGCCCCAGCATTTT.

CDR3 DNA: TGCAGCGTTGAAGGGACCCCGGGACTAGCGGGAGTAGGCGATGAGCAGTTCTTC. This translates into CSVEGTPGLAGVGDEQFF. The chain employs TRBV29-1 and TRBJ2-1; the match to TRBD2 covers 14 bases. Germline V lookup: CDR1 SQVTM, CDR2 ANQGSEA. V lost 1 base to trimming and J lost 8 bases; unmatched junction nucleotides: 13. The CDR3 consists of 18 residues.

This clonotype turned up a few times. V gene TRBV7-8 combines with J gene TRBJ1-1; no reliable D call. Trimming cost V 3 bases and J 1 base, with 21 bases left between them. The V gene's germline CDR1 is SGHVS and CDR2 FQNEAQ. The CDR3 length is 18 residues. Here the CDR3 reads CASSLFRGIPSPNTEAFF. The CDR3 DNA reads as TGTGCCAGCAGCTTGTTTCGAGGCATACCCTCACCGAACACTGAAGCTTTCTTT.

CDR3 in amino acids: CASSPYGRGGTGELFF. Written as DNA, the CDR3 is TGTGCCAGCAGTCCGTACGGGAGAGGTGGCACCGGGGAGCTGTTTTTT. The rearrangement links TRBV12-3 or TRBV12-4 to TRBJ2-2; D perhaps matches TRBD2 (6 bases). The V end lost 5 bases, the J end lost 4 bases, and 17 bases lay between the germline ends. The CDR3 totals 16 residues.